This T cell receptor (beta chain) was identified in a study of blood T cell repertoires in COVID-19. For the study at large: Material from acute and convalescent COVID-19 was sourced from the United States, Italy and Spain.

Authors' methods: The assay estimated nucleated cells by amplifying reference gene primers. Data came from immunoSEQ multiplex PCR; TCRdb stores just in-frame clones and leaves some out. That table furnishes V, J and clone size, whereas the DNA furnished D and trimming. The table shows roughly 120,000 clones, with 70% to 90% occurring only once. Comment on this clone: The sample holds other DNA sequences that translate to the same CDR3.

This clonotype was obtained from a woman in her forties or fifties with active or convalescent COVID-19. Sequenced material: peripheral blood.

The CDR3 DNA is TGTGCCAGCAGTTTAAGCACAGCCTATGGCTACACCTTC. Translating it yields CASSLSTAYGYTF. The rearrangement uses TRBV28 and TRBJ1-2; D gene unclear. Trimming removed 2 bases at V and 4 bases at J, with 8 bases between. The CDR3 consists of 13 residues. CDR1 is MDHEN, CDR2 SYDVKM, per germline.